A selection of T cell receptor beta chains follows, all from one sample in a study of CD8 T cells in ankylosing spondylitis. TCRdb passed the 5' RACE reads through MiXCR, listing each CDR3 protein once. Among roughly 180,000 distinct CDR3 sequences listed, over 10% were seen once. Material for sequencing was blood, either unsorted or a sorted T cell fraction (not recorded which). The receptors come from a female donor with ankylosing spondylitis or in good health (not recorded which). Both conserved end residues are part of each CDR3. The D gene is left open where the match is weak. Size is stated for part of the rows, as once, few or many counts, or as a class when the clone is expanded.

j_gene | abundance | d_gene | v_gene | CDR3nt | CDR3aa
TRBJ2-2 | many | TRBD2 | TRBV10-3 | TGTGCCACTAAGCGGGAGGAGGAGCTGTTTTTT | CATKREEELFF
TRBJ2-7 | many | NA | TRBV5-5 | TGTGCCAGCAGCTTGTTGCAGATCTACGAGCAGTACTTC | CASSLLQIYEQYF
TRBJ2-7 | many | TRBD1 | TRBV7-2 | TGTGCCAGCAGCTCACAGGGGCTCAGCTACGAGCAGTACTTC | CASSSQGLSYEQYF
TRBJ2-7 | few | TRBD1 | TRBV6-2/TRBV6-3 | TGTGCCAGCAGTAAGGACTCGGGACAGGCCTACGAGCAGTACTTC | CASSKDSGQAYEQYF
TRBJ2-3 | many | TRBD2 | TRBV9 | TGTGCCAGCAGCATCTCGGCTAGCGGGAGGGGTACGCAGTATTTT | CASSISASGRGTQYF
TRBJ2-1 | many | TRBD2 | TRBV12-3/TRBV12-4 | TGTGCCAGCAGTTTGTCAGCGGGAGACTCCTACAATGAGCAGTTCTTC | CASSLSAGDSYNEQFF
TRBJ2-1 | NA | TRBD2 | TRBV5-1 | TGCGCCAGCAGCTTGGAGACTAGCGGGAGTTATGAGCAGTTCTTC | CASSLETSGSYEQFF
TRBJ1-2 | few | NA | TRBV4-3 | TGCGCCAGCAGCCAAGCATTCGTATTCGGCCCTCTTACCTTC | CASSQAFVFGPLTF
TRBJ2-2 | many | NA | TRBV4-3 | TGCGCCAGCAGCCCTATTTTGCGGGGCGGGGAGCTGTTTTTT | CASSPILRGGELFF
TRBJ2-7 | many | TRBD2 | TRBV6-1 | TGTGCCAGCAAGGACGGGAGGGTCTACGAGCAGTACTTC | CASKDGRVYEQYF
TRBJ2-7 | many | NA | TRBV6-5 | TGTGCCAGCAGTTACTCGGGGGTACACTACGAGCAGTACTTC | CASSYSGVHYEQYF
TRBJ1-1 | many | NA | TRBV7-9 | TGTGCCAGCGGCCCCCGGGACGGTGAAGCTTTCTTT | CASGPRDGEAFF
TRBJ2-2 | many | TRBD2 | TRBV7-3 | TGTGCCAGCAGCCCGGGAGGGAACACCGGGGAGCTGTTTTTT | CASSPGGNTGELFF
TRBJ2-1 | NA | NA | TRBV6-1 | TGTGCCAGCAGTGAAACTCGTCCGGGCGCTGAGCAGTTCTTC | CASSETRPGAEQFF
TRBJ2-2 | few | NA | TRBV27 | TGTGCCAGCAGCCCCCTTTTGACATCACCCACCGGGGAGCTGTTTTTT | CASSPLLTSPTGELFF
TRBJ2-5 | many | NA | TRBV10-3 | TGTGCCATGTCCGGGACGTACCAAGAGACCCAGTACTTC | CAMSGTYQETQYF
TRBJ1-2 | many | NA | TRBV12-3/TRBV12-4 | TGTGCCAGCCTCACGGCATGGCCTAACTATGGCTACACCTTC | CASLTAWPNYGYTF
TRBJ2-7 | many | TRBD1 | TRBV7-2 | TGTGCCAGCAGCTTTAGGGACAGGGACCGCTACGAGCAGTACTTC | CASSFRDRDRYEQYF
TRBJ2-7 | NA | NA | TRBV14 | TGTGCCAGCAGCCAAGTCCGTCAGAGCTCCTACGAGCAGTACTTC | CASSQVRQSSYEQYF
TRBJ2-1 | many | NA | TRBV5-1 | TGCGCCAGCAGATTGGCGTCCGAGACCTACAATGAGCAGTTCTTC | CASRLASETYNEQFF
TRBJ2-1 | many | NA | TRBV28 | TGTGCCAGCACCTACGGGTCGGGGAATGAGCAGTTCTTC | CASTYGSGNEQFF
TRBJ2-1 | NA | NA | TRBV30 | TGTGCCTGGAGTTCCCATCCCCCTATAGAGCAGTTCTTC | CAWSSHPPIEQFF
TRBJ1-2 | many | NA | TRBV7-2 | TGTGCCAGCAGCCCCTCCCGACAGACCTCTAACTATGGCTACACCTTC | CASSPSRQTSNYGYTF
TRBJ1-1 | many | NA | TRBV5-1 | TGCGCCAGCAGCTTTAACCACAGACTGAACACTGAAGCTTTCTTT | CASSFNHRLNTEAFF
TRBJ2-1 | NA | NA | TRBV12-3/TRBV12-4 | TGTGCCAGCTCGTCTGACTATTACAATGAGCAGTTCTTC | CASSSDYYNEQFF
TRBJ2-2 | many | NA | TRBV20-1 | TGCAGTCTCCGGGGACGAACCGGGGAGCTGTTTTTT | CSLRGRTGELFF
TRBJ1-1 | many | NA | TRBV25-1 | TGTGCCAGCAGCCTTACGGGGTCAACTGAAGCTTTCTTT | CASSLTGSTEAFF
TRBJ2-7 | many | NA | TRBV5-1 | TGCGCCAGCAGCGCCAGGGCGGCGGCCTACGAGCAGTACTTC | CASSARAAAYEQYF
TRBJ2-7 | many | NA | TRBV6-5 | TGTGCCAGCAGTTACAGAGACGTTGCCTACGAGCAGTACTTC | CASSYRDVAYEQYF
TRBJ1-1 | many | NA | TRBV12-3/TRBV12-4 | TGTGCCAGCAGTTTAACGACAGCCCTCACTTTCTTT | CASSLTTALTFF
TRBJ1-1 | few | TRBD1 | TRBV19 | TGTGCCAGTAGTAAGGGACAGGCGTTCACTGAAGCTTTCTTT | CASSKGQAFTEAFF
TRBJ2-5 | NA | NA | TRBV5-6 | TGTGCCAGCAGCCCACAGGCGGTTCAAGAGACCCAGTACTTC | CASSPQAVQETQYF
TRBJ2-7 | few | TRBD1 | TRBV20-1 | TGCAGTGCTGGACAGGGGATAGGGTCCTCCTACGAGCAGTACTTC | CSAGQGIGSSYEQYF
TRBJ1-2 | many | NA | TRBV7-2 | TGTGCCAGCAGCCCCTCCTATAACTATGGCTACACCTTC | CASSPSYNYGYTF
TRBJ1-5 | many | NA | TRBV20-1 | TGCAGTGCTCCTGTGCGGGCAGTACTTAATAGCAATCAGCCCCAGCATTTT | CSAPVRAVLNSNQPQHF
TRBJ1-5 | few | TRBD1 | TRBV3-1 | TGTGCCAGCAGCCAAGCCGGGACAGGGGGCTTGGGTCAGCCCCAGCATTTT | CASSQAGTGGLGQPQHF
TRBJ2-6 | many | NA | TRBV4-3 | TGCGCCAGCAGCCAAGATCACGGCTCTGGGGCCAACGTCCTGACTTTC | CASSQDHGSGANVLTF
TRBJ2-1 | many | TRBD2 | TRBV5-1 | TGCGCCAGCAGCTTGGATGGTAGTAGCGGGAGAGTTGAGCAGTTCTTC | CASSLDGSSGRVEQFF
TRBJ2-1 | once | TRBD2 | TRBV27 | TGTGCCAGCAGTTCAAGCGGGAGGGCCGATCATGAGCAGTTCTTC | CASSSSGRADHEQFF
TRBJ1-5 | many | NA | TRBV19 | TGTGCCAGTAGTGGAACCGGGGGCCTTCTGAGCAATCAGCCCCAGCATTTT | CASSGTGGLLSNQPQHF
TRBJ2-7 | many | TRBD2 | TRBV7-2 | TGTGCCACCTCCCCGGGGACTAGCGGGAGTTTAGGTGAGCAGTACTTC | CATSPGTSGSLGEQYF
TRBJ2-5 | many | NA | TRBV30 | TGTGCCTGGATCCCGGGATTTATACCAGGGACCCAGTACTTC | CAWIPGFIPGTQYF
TRBJ2-7 | few | TRBD2 | TRBV7-9 | TGTGCCAGCAGCTTAGGTCTAGCGGGAAGTTACGAGCAGTACTTC | CASSLGLAGSYEQYF
TRBJ1-2 | NA | NA | TRBV5-1 | TGCGCCAGCCTAGATGGGGACGGGGACAACTATGGCTACACCTTC | CASLDGDGDNYGYTF
TRBJ2-7 | NA | TRBD1 | TRBV12-3/TRBV12-4 | TGTGCCAGCAGACCAAAGGGACAGGGGGTCTACGAGCAGTACTTC | CASRPKGQGVYEQYF
TRBJ2-1 | once | NA | TRBV7-3 | TGTGCCACCCCATTTCGGGAGAGCTCCTACAATGAGCAGTTCTTC | CATPFRESSYNEQFF
TRBJ1-5 | few | NA | TRBV5-6 | TGTGCCAGCAGCGCGGCGGGAAGGATACACAATCAGCCCCAGCATTTT | CASSAAGRIHNQPQHF
TRBJ1-2 | many | NA | TRBV27 | TGTGCCATAACAGCATATGGCTACACCTTC | CAITAYGYTF
TRBJ2-3 | few | NA | TRBV7-9 | TGTGCCAGCAGCCGAGATTACGCAGATACGCAGTATTTT | CASSRDYADTQYF
TRBJ1-5 | few | NA | TRBV5-1 | TGCGCCAGCAGCTTTCAGCTGGGTCAGCCCCAGCATTTT | CASSFQLGQPQHF
TRBJ2-4 | NA | TRBD1 | TRBV6-2/TRBV6-3 | TGTGCCAGCAGGCCGCGGAGGACAGGGGTAAACATTCAGTACTTC | CASRPRRTGVNIQYF
TRBJ2-3 | NA | NA | TRBV20-1 | TGCAGTGCTCTATTACCTGGGGCAGATACGCAGTATTTT | CSALLPGADTQYF
TRBJ1-1 | many | NA | TRBV27 | TGTGCCAGCTCCCTGCGGGGAATGAACACTGAAGCTTTCTTT | CASSLRGMNTEAFF
TRBJ2-3 | many | TRBD2 | TRBV9 | TGTGCCAGCAGCGAGAGCGGGAGTTGGGGAGATACGCAGTATTTT | CASSESGSWGDTQYF